Listed below are T cell receptor beta chains from one sample, sequenced in a study of shared clonotypes between healthy human individuals. Repertoires were generated with immunoSEQ multiplex PCR, while TCRdb's copy carries only in-frame clones and drops some. The sample comprises over a million clones, approximately 98% of which are singletons, and about 0.45% rests with the top ten. The specimen was naive CD4+ T cells sorted from blood. These receptors originate from a man aged 30-40 years in good health. Each CDR3 is given with its conserved first and last residue. Each record gives: J gene, D gene, V gene, clone size, CDR3 protein, CDR3 DNA. A D gene is named only where the DNA matches it firmly. Not every row has a clone size; where given, it reads once, few, many or a size class.

>TRBJ2-3|TRBD2|TRBV9|-
CASSVTGRASDTQYF
TGTGCCAGCAGCGTAACCGGGAGGGCCTCAGATACGCAGTATTTT
>TRBJ2-2|-|TRBV27|-
CASSFGSVNTGELFF
TGTGCCAGCAGTTTCGGGAGTGTGAACACCGGGGAGCTGTTTTTT
>TRBJ1-1|-|TRBV29-1|-
CSADMPMNTEAFF
TGCAGTGCGGACATGCCGATGAACACTGAAGCTTTCTTT
>TRBJ2-7|-|TRBV28|-
CASSPPQLEQYF
TGTGCCAGCAGTCCCCCGCAGCTCGAGCAGTACTTC
>TRBJ2-5|TRBD2|TRBV5-8|once
CASSFGLAGWESQTQYF
TGTGCCAGCAGCTTTGGCCTAGCGGGATGGGAGTCACAGACCCAGTACTTC
>TRBJ2-4|-|TRBV19|-
CASSISPDSSKNIQYF
TGTGCCAGTAGTATTTCCCCTGACAGCTCCAAAAACATTCAGTACTTC
>TRBJ1-1|-|TRBV27|-
CASSRSIPYTEAFF
TGTGCCAGCAGTAGGAGCATCCCTTACACTGAAGCTTTCTTT
>TRBJ2-5|TRBD2|TRBV27|-
CASSLVGGRTERKQETQYF
TGTGCCAGCAGTTTAGTGGGGGGGAGAACAGAACGGAAACAAGAGACCCAGTACTTC
>TRBJ2-7|-|TRBV5-4|-
CASSFIASGSSYEQYF
TGTGCCAGCAGCTTTATTGCATCAGGGAGCTCCTACGAGCAGTACTTC
>TRBJ2-7|-|TRBV28|-
CAAGDVSYEQYF
TGTGCCGCCGGGGATGTTTCGTACGAGCAGTACTTC
>TRBJ2-1|TRBD2|TRBV4-1|-
CASRLTSGSVAEQFF
TGCGCCAGCCGATTGACTAGCGGGAGTGTTGCCGAGCAGTTCTTC
>TRBJ2-7|TRBD2|TRBV19|once
CASSTRLAGVSEQYF
TGTGCCAGTAGTACGAGACTAGCGGGAGTCTCCGAGCAGTACTTC
>TRBJ2-1|-|TRBV5-6|-
CASSFGPQSYNEQFF
TGTGCCAGCAGCTTTGGGCCGCAATCCTACAATGAGCAGTTCTTC
>TRBJ2-7|TRBD2|TRBV6-1|-
CASTPWSGSGNEQYF
TGTGCCAGCACCCCATGGAGCGGGAGTGGAAACGAGCAGTACTTC
>TRBJ2-2|TRBD2|TRBV9|-
CASSSTGLAGTGELFF
TGTGCCAGCAGCTCAACGGGACTAGCGGGAACCGGGGAGCTGTTTTTT
>TRBJ2-2|TRBD2|TRBV11-2|-
CASSSKGLAGLGELFF
TGTGCCAGCAGCTCGAAGGGACTAGCGGGATTAGGGGAGCTGTTTTTT
>TRBJ2-3|-|TRBV7-7|once
CASSPILADTQYF
TGTGCCAGCAGCCCTATTCTCGCGGATACGCAGTATTTT
>TRBJ2-2|TRBD2|TRBV15|-
CATSRELAGVGTGELFF
TGTGCCACCAGCAGAGAACTAGCGGGAGTAGGGACCGGGGAGCTGTTTTTT
>TRBJ2-7|-|TRBV27|-
CASSSPRQRRYEQYF
TGTGCCAGCAGTTCCCCACGCCAGCGGCGATACGAGCAGTACTTC
>TRBJ1-2|-|TRBV30|-
CAWSGGGLNYGYTF
TGTGCCTGGAGTGGGGGTGGGCTGAACTATGGCTACACCTTC
>TRBJ1-5|TRBD1|TRBV5-1|-
CASSLFPGQGRENQPQHF
TGCGCCAGCAGCCTTTTCCCGGGACAGGGTAGAGAGAATCAGCCCCAGCATTTT
>TRBJ2-5|-|TRBV7-2|-
CASSPRVTETQYF
TGTGCCAGCAGCCCACGGGTGACGGAGACCCAGTACTTC
>TRBJ2-1|-|TRBV6-6|-
CASSPLGRGSDEQFF
TGTGCCAGCAGCCCCCTGGGCAGGGGTAGCGATGAGCAGTTCTTC
>TRBJ2-2|TRBD1|TRBV7-8|-
CASSTNRGRSSTGELFF
TGTGCCAGCAGCACAAACAGGGGTCGTTCTAGCACCGGGGAGCTGTTTTTT
>TRBJ1-2|-|TRBV5-6|-
CASSPAPGAGYGYTF
TGTGCCAGCAGCCCGGCCCCGGGGGCAGGCTATGGCTACACCTTC
>TRBJ2-7|-|TRBV4-2|-
CASSQDRGGPYEQYF
TGTGCCAGCAGCCAAGATAGGGGGGGACCCTACGAGCAGTACTTC
>TRBJ1-1|-|TRBV30|-
CAWSLMNTEAFF
TGTGCCTGGAGTCTTATGAACACTGAAGCTTTCTTT
>TRBJ2-2|TRBD2|TRBV5-4|-
CVSGWGRGRNTGELFF
TGTGTGTCGGGTTGGGGTCGCGGGAGAAACACCGGGGAGCTGTTTTTT
>TRBJ1-1|-|TRBV4-2|-
CASSQDTRRAFF
TGTGCCAGCAGCCAAGATACCAGGCGGGCTTTCTTT
>TRBJ1-5|TRBD1|TRBV4-1|-
CASSPTGPFSNQPQHF
TGCGCCAGCAGCCCGACAGGGCCCTTTAGCAATCAGCCCCAGCATTTT
>TRBJ2-2|-|TRBV5-1|-
CASSLGRVSTGELFF
TGCGCCAGCAGCCTAGGCAGGGTGAGCACCGGGGAGCTGTTTTTT
>TRBJ1-3|-|TRBV6-1|-
CASLLSGNTIYF
TGTGCCAGCCTACTCTCTGGAAACACCATATATTTT
>TRBJ2-1|-|TRBV6-5|-
CASSWATYAGNEQFF
TGTGCCAGCAGTTGGGCGACGTACGCTGGCAATGAGCAGTTCTTC
>TRBJ1-2|-|TRBV19|-
CASRTSGSYGYTF
TGTGCCAGTCGAACCTCAGGGAGCTATGGCTACACCTTC
>TRBJ2-7|-|TRBV19|-
CASSISSSYEQYF
TGTGCCAGTAGTATCTCCAGCTCCTACGAGCAGTACTTC
>TRBJ2-1|-|TRBV28|-
CASRSTDNEQFF
TGTGCCAGCAGGTCGACCGACAATGAGCAGTTCTTC